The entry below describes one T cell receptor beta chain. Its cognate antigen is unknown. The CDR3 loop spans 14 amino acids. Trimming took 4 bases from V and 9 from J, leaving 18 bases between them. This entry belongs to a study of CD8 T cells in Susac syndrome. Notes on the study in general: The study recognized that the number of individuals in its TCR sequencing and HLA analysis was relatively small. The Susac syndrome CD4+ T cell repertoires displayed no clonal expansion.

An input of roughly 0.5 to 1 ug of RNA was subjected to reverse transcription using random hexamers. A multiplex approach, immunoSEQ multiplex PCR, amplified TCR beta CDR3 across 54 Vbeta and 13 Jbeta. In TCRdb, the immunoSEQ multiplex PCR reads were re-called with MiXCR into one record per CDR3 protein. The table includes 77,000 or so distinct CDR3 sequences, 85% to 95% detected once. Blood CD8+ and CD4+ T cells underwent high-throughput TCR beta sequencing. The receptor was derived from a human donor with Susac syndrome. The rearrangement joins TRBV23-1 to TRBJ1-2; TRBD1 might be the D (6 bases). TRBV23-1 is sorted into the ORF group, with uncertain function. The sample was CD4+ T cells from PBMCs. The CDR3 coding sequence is TGCGCCAGCAGTCCGCGGGTAGGGGGTTCTAGCTACACCTTC. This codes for CASSPRVGGSSYTF.